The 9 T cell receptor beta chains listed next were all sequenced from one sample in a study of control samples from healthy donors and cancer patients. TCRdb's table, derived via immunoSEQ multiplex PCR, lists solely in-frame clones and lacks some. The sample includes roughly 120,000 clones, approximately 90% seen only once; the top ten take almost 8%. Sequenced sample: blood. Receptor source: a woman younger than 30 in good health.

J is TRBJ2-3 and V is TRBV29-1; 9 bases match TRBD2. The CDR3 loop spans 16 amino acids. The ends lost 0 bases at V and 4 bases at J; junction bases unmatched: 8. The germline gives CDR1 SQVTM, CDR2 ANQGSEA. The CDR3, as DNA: TGCAGCGTTGAAGATCTAGGCGGGGGGGCCTCAGATACGCAGTATTTT. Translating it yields CSVEDLGGGASDTQYF.

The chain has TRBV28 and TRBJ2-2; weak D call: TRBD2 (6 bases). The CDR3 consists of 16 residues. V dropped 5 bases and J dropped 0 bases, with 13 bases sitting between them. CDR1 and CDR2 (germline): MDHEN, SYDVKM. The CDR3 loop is CASSPLGGTNTGELFF. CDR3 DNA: TGTGCCAGCAGTCCCCTGGGGGGTACGAACACCGGGGAGCTGTTTTTT. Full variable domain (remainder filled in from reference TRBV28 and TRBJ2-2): DVKVTQSSRYLVKRTGEKVFLECVQDMDHENMFWYRQDPGLGLRLIYFSYDVKMKEKGDIPEGYSVSREKKERFSLILESASTNQTSMYLCASSPLGGTNTGELFFGEGSRLTVL.

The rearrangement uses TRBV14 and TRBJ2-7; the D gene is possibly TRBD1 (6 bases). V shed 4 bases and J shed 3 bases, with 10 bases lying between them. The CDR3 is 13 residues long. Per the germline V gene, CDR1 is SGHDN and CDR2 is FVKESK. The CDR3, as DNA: TGTGCCAGCAGCCGAACAGGGTACTACGAGCAGTACTTC. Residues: CASSRTGYYEQYF.

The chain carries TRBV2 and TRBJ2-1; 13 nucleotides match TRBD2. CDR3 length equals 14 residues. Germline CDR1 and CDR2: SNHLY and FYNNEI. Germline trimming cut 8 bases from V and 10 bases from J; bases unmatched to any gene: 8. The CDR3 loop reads CASGEGLAGKEQFF. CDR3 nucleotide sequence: TGTGCCAGCGGGGAGGGACTAGCGGGAAAAGAGCAGTTCTTC.

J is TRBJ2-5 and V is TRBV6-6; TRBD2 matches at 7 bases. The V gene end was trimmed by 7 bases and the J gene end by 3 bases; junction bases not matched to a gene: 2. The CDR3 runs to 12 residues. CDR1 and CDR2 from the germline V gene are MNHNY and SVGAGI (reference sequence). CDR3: CASNRGEETQYF. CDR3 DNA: TGTGCCAGCAATCGGGGGGAAGAGACCCAGTACTTC.

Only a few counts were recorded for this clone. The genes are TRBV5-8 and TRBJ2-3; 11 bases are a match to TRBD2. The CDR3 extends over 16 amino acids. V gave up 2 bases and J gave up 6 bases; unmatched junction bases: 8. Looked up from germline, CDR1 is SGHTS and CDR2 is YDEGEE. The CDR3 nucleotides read TGTGCCAGCAGCTTACTGGGGACTAGCGGCGGGGATACGCAGTATTTT. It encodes CASSLLGTSGGDTQYF.

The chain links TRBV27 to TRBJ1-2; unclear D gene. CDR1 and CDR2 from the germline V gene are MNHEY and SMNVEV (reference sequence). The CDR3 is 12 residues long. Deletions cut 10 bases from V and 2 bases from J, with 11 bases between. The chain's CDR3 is CAKSLWNYGYTF. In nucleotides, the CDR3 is TGTGCCAAATCCCTTTGGAACTATGGCTACACCTTC.

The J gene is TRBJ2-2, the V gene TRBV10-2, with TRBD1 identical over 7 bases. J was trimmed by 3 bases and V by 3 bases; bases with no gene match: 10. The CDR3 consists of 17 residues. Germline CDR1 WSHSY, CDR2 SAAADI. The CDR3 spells CASSESVRGRDTGELFF. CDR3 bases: TGCGCCAGCAGTGAATCAGTAAGGGGGCGAGACACCGGGGAGCTGTTTTTT.

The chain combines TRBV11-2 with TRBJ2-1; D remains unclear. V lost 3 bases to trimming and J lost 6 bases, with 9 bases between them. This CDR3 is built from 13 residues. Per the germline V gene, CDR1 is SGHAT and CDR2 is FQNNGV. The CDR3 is CASSFRSGNEQFF. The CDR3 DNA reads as TGTGCCAGCAGCTTTAGAAGTGGCAATGAGCAGTTCTTC.